The entry below describes one TCR beta chain. This study enrolled people aged 18 to 89 from 24 US geographic areas. The source of the sample is a study of blood T cell repertoires in COVID-19. Background on the study: From the United States, Italy and Spain came samples of acute and convalescent COVID-19. Sample material is recorded as cDNA or gDNA derived from T cells, B-cell-depleted T cells, or PBMCs.

The repertoire was sequenced with immunoSEQ multiplex PCR; TCRdb's copy has only in-frame clones and lacks some. The data hold 390,000 or so clones, with 75% to 90% observed a single time. The ends were cut back, 6 bases at V and 4 bases at J, with 13 bases in the middle. CDR3 length: 14 residues. The germline V gene has CDR1 SNHLY and CDR2 FYNNEI. This clonotype originated in a young man who had recovered from COVID-19. Sample: PBMCs or T cells enriched from blood (not recorded which). The chain combines TRBV2 with TRBJ1-3, with unresolved D. The CDR3: CASRTDGVGNTIYF. The CDR3 bases are TGTGCCAGCAGGACGGACGGGGTGGGAAACACCATATATTTT.